Listed here are 29 T cell receptor beta chains from one sample, sequenced in a study of CD4 T cells in relation to SARS-CoV-2 and coronaviruses. The data were produced by immunoSEQ multiplex PCR, yet TCRdb's version contains in-frame clones alone and is incomplete. The sample consists of 65,000 or so clones, 87% of them appearing once. Unexposed donor CD4+ T cells date from 2011-2018, before the COVID-19 pandemic. The sequencing input was memory CD4+ T cells from PBMCs. The receptors come from a human donor in good health.

This chain joins TRBV27 and TRBJ1-3; 9 nucleotides align to TRBD1. V was pared by 6 bases and J by 4 bases, with 7 bases of the junction left unmatched. CDR1 is MNHEY and CDR2 is SMNVEV in the germline V gene (reference sequence). The CDR3 is 15 residues long. The CDR3 is CASSQGTGYGNTIYF. As DNA, the CDR3 is TGTGCCAGCAGCCAAGGGACAGGGTACGGAAACACCATATATTTT.

The V gene is TRBV15, the J gene TRBJ1-2; D gene unclear. Deletions cut 0 bases from V and 8 bases from J, with 7 bases between. CDR3 length: 12 amino acids. The V gene's germline CDR1 is LNHNV and CDR2 YYDKDF (reference sequence). The CDR3 coding sequence is TGTGCCACCAGCAGAGATGGAGGGGGCTACACCTTC. It is translated as CATSRDGGGYTF. The full variable domain, completed using reference TRBV15 and TRBJ1-2, is DAMVIQNPRYQVTQFGKPVTLSCSQTLNHNVMYWYQQKSSQAPKLLFHYYDKDFNNEADTPDNFQSRRPNTSFCFLDIRSPGLGDTAMYLCATSRDGGGYTFGSGTRLTVV.

The chain combines TRBV18 with TRBJ2-5, with D possibly matching TRBD1 (6 bases). Looked up from germline, CDR1 is KGHSH and CDR2 is LQKENI. This CDR3 comprises 14 residues. The germline V and J ends were trimmed by 6 bases and 2 bases, with 13 bases remaining between them. The CDR3 is CASSESQGQETQYF. The DNA for the CDR3 is TGTGCCAGCTCCGAAAGCCAGGGGCAAGAGACCCAGTACTTC.

V is TRBV5-1 and J is TRBJ1-1; D gene uncertain. The CDR3 totals 13 residues. The V gene's germline CDR1 is SGHRS and CDR2 YFSETQ. The V gene lost 1 base and the J gene lost 1 base, with 5 bases spanning the gap. The CDR3 DNA reads as TGCGCCAGCAGCTTGACGGGGAACACTGAAGCTTTCTTT. Residues: CASSLTGNTEAFF.

The chain couples TRBV6-1 to TRBJ1-2; unclear D gene. The CDR3 sequence is 12 residues long. Germline V CDR1 and CDR2: MNHNS, SASEGT. Trimming pared 3 bases from V and 4 bases from J, leaving 6 bases between. CDR3 loop: CASSDRSYGYTF. Written as DNA, the CDR3 is TGTGCCAGCAGTGACAGATCCTATGGCTACACCTTC.

This rearrangement joins TRBV6-2 or TRBV6-3 to TRBJ2-2; 10 nucleotides match TRBD2. V lost 6 bases and J lost 0; bases outside the gene matches: 16. Germline values: CDR1 MNHEY, CDR2 SVGEGT. CDR3 size: 20 residues. As DNA, the CDR3 is TGTGCCAGCAGCCGAATGGGTTTAGCGGGGGGTTTCGCGAACACCGGGGAGCTGTTTTTT. Its translation: CASSRMGLAGGFANTGELFF.

The rearrangement uses TRBV3-1 (or the pseudogene TRBV3-2) and TRBJ1-2, with D possibly TRBD1 on 5 matching bases. CDR1 is LGHDT, CDR2 YNNKEL, per germline (reference sequence). This CDR3 spans 15 amino acids. The V and J ends lost 1 base and 4 bases respectively, with 13 bases between them. The CDR3 protein is CASSQGEGSIYGYTF. The CDR3 nucleotides are TGTGCCAGCAGCCAAGGGGAGGGGTCTATCTATGGCTACACCTTC.

The chain links TRBV6-2 or TRBV6-3 to TRBJ2-1; D possibly matches TRBD1 or TRBD2 (5 bases each). CDR1 MNHEY and CDR2 SVGEGT come from the germline V gene. The V and J ends lost 0 bases and 4 bases respectively, with 16 bases between them. The CDR3 contains 17 residues. The CDR3 protein is CASSYSMGTAEYNEQFF. CDR3 nucleotide sequence: TGTGCCAGCAGTTACTCAATGGGGACGGCGGAGTACAATGAGCAGTTCTTC.

The chain combines TRBV11-2 with TRBJ2-5; 16 bases line up with TRBD2. The ends lost 3 bases at V and 4 bases at J; junction bases unmatched: 2. Looked up from germline, CDR1 is SGHAT and CDR2 is FQNNGV. The CDR3 runs to 16 residues. CDR3 sequence reads: CASSLGLAGGRETQYF. CDR3 sequence (DNA): TGTGCCAGCAGCTTGGGACTAGCGGGAGGGAGAGAGACCCAGTACTTC.

The J gene is TRBJ1-5, the V gene TRBV14; D is possibly TRBD1 (5 bases). Deletions cut 4 bases from V and 0 bases from J, with 16 bases between. This CDR3 contains 17 residues. Germline V CDR1 and CDR2: SGHDN, FVKESK. Here the CDR3 DNA reads TGTGCCAGCAGCCCCCCCGACAGTCCTTATAGCAATCAGCCCCAGCATTTT. This translates into CASSPPDSPYSNQPQHF. The full variable domain, completed using reference TRBV14 and TRBJ1-5, is EAGVTQFPSHSVIEKGQTVTLRCDPISGHDNLYWYRRVMGKEIKFLLHFVKESKQDESGMPNNRFLAERTGGTYSTLKVQPAELEDSGVYFCASSPPDSPYSNQPQHFGDGTRLSIL.

The chain employs TRBV19 and TRBJ1-1; D is perhaps TRBD1 (6 bases). V gave up 3 bases and J gave up 7 bases, with 15 bases separating them. There are 14 residues in the CDR3. CDR1 LNHDA and CDR2 SQIVND come from the germline V gene (reference sequence). The DNA of the CDR3 is TGTGCCAGTAGTATCCCGGGGGCGCTGGGTGAAGCTTTCTTT. Protein product: CASSIPGALGEAFF.

The chain has TRBV7-9 and TRBJ1-4; no reliable D call. The ends were cut back, 2 bases at V and 2 bases at J, with 6 bases in the middle. Germline CDR1 and CDR2: SEHNR and FQNEAQ (reference sequence). The CDR3 consists of 14 residues. CDR3 nucleotide sequence: TGTGCCAGCAGCTTATACACTACTAATGAAAAACTGTTTTTT. Its protein is CASSLYTTNEKLFF.

The CDR3 sequence: CASSLEFEQVEAFF. The DNA of the CDR3 is TGTGCCAGCAGCTTAGAGTTCGAACAAGTGGAAGCTTTCTTT. This chain links TRBV7-2 with TRBJ1-1; unclear D gene. CDR3 size: 14 residues. The germline V and J ends were trimmed by 1 base and 8 bases, with 14 bases remaining between them. Germline V gene lookup returns CDR1 SGHTA and CDR2 FQGNSA.

The DNA for the CDR3 is TGTGCCAGCAGTTACTTCGGGGGGGCGACAGATACGCAGTATTTT. Its protein product is CASSYFGGATDTQYF. V usage is TRBV6-6 and J usage is TRBJ2-3; 8 nucleotides line up with TRBD2. Germline CDR1 reads MNHNY; CDR2 reads SVGAGI (reference sequence). The CDR3 sequence is 15 residues long. With V trimmed by 1 base and J by 3 bases, 3 bases remained unmatched.

The V and J genes are TRBV7-9 and TRBJ2-2; D might be TRBD2 (5 bases). Germline CDR1 reads SEHNR; CDR2 reads FQNEAQ (reference sequence). V lost 2 bases and J 7 bases, leaving 11 bases between the germline ends. The CDR3 is 14 residues long. CDR3 in DNA: TGTGCCAGCAGCTTATTAGGCGGGTTCGGGGAGCTGTTTTTT. Protein sequence: CASSLLGGFGELFF.

The sample holds a few counts of this clone. The chain is built from TRBV27 and TRBJ2-2; 13 bases map to TRBD2. The CDR3 extends over 18 amino acids. The ends lost 0 bases at V and 1 base at J; junction bases unmatched: 2. The V gene's germline CDR1 is MNHEY and CDR2 SMNVEV (reference sequence). Here the CDR3 DNA reads TGTGCCAGCAGTTTATCGAGGACTAGCGGGAGGAACACCGGGGAGCTGTTTTTT. Translated: CASSLSRTSGRNTGELFF.

The CDR3 nucleotides are TGTGCCAGTAGTACCAGGGGGCAATTCTATGGCTACACCTTC. Protein sequence: CASSTRGQFYGYTF. The chain joins TRBV19 to TRBJ1-2; 8 positions match TRBD1. V was pared by 4 bases and J by 4 bases, with 5 bases of the junction left unmatched. From germline, CDR1 is LNHDA and CDR2 SQIVND (reference sequence). The CDR3 spans 14 residues.

This clone was recorded a few times. This chain links TRBV3-1 (or the pseudogene TRBV3-2) with TRBJ2-2, with TRBD2 matching 8 bases. V trimming: 4 bases; J trimming: 4 bases; junction bases outside the gene matches: 17. Germline-derived CDR1 and CDR2 are LGHDT and YNNKEL (reference sequence). There are 19 residues in the CDR3. This chain's CDR3 is CASSRDSLMGLGLTGELFF. The CDR3 DNA follows: TGTGCCAGCAGCCGAGATTCATTAATGGGACTAGGGCTCACCGGGGAGCTGTTTTTT.

The chain carries TRBV30 and TRBJ2-3; TRBD1 matches at 9 bases. The germline V gene has CDR1 GTSNPN and CDR2 SVGIG (reference sequence). The CDR3 covers 18 residues. Unmatched junction bases numbered 18, after V lost 5 bases and J lost 3 bases. The CDR3 protein is CAWSGQGFSGVVTDTQYF. CDR3 nucleotide sequence: TGTGCCTGGTCGGGACAGGGATTTTCGGGAGTGGTTACAGATACGCAGTATTTT.

J is TRBJ2-7 and V is TRBV7-2; D is unresolved. V lost 4 bases and J lost 0, with 7 bases in between. CDR1 is SGHTA and CDR2 is FQGNSA in the germline V gene. The CDR3 length is 13 residues. The CDR3 protein is CASSSLTSYEQYF. CDR3 DNA sequence: TGTGCCAGCAGCTCTCTTACCTCCTACGAGCAGTACTTC. Complete variable domain (other parts from reference TRBV7-2 and TRBJ2-7): GAGVSQSPSNKVTEKGKDVELRCDPISGHTALYWYRQSLGQGLEFLIYFQGNSAPDKSGLPSDRFSAERTGGSVSTLTIQRTQQEDSAVYLCASSSLTSYEQYFGPGTRLTVT.

The chain is built from TRBV20-1 and TRBJ1-1; D ambiguous. With 3 bases removed from V and 2 bases from J, the gap between germline ends came to 13 bases. Germline-derived CDR1 and CDR2 are DFQATT and SNEGSKA (reference sequence). This CDR3 has 14 residues. Here the CDR3 DNA reads TGCAGTGCTAGTCGATCCCAACACAACACTGAAGCTTTCTTT. This gives the protein CSASRSQHNTEAFF.

This sequence joins TRBV7-9 and TRBJ1-5, with D perhaps matching TRBD1 (5 bases). Looked up from germline, CDR1 is SEHNR and CDR2 is FQNEAQ (reference sequence). The V end was cut by 5 bases, the J end by 0 bases, with 23 bases between. The CDR3 runs to 19 residues. Here the CDR3 DNA reads TGTGCCAGCAGCCCCGTTGAAGGGGCCAGCCCGAATAGCAATCAGCCCCAGCATTTT. This encodes CASSPVEGASPNSNQPQHF.

The chain couples TRBV19 to TRBJ2-2; TRBD1 or TRBD2 may be the D gene (5 bases each). Germline V CDR1 and CDR2: LNHDA, SQIVND (reference sequence). CDR3 length: 16 residues. V was shortened by 6 bases and J by 3 bases, with 17 bases between the two germline ends. The CDR3 coding sequence is TGTGCCAGTAGCTTCGGGGCGGAAGAAGACACCGGGGAGCTGTTTTTT. The encoded protein is CASSFGAEEDTGELFF.

The V call is TRBV14, the J call TRBJ1-2; no definite D call. This CDR3 region has 13 residues. The V end was cut by 4 bases, the J end by 2 bases, with 8 bases between. CDR1 SGHDN and CDR2 FVKESK come from the germline V gene. The CDR3 sequence: CASSRGQNYGYTF. DNA for the CDR3: TGTGCCAGCAGCCGCGGGCAGAACTATGGCTACACCTTC.

Points on this clone: Relative to the germline gene, one junction end is altered; a read error may explain this. The gene calls are TRBV16 and TRBJ2-6; possibly TRBD2 for D (5 bases). CDR3 length equals 13 residues. Per germline, CDR1 KGHSY and CDR2 FQNENV. CDR3 DNA sequence: TGTGCCAGCAGCCGAGCGGAGTTCAACATCCTGACTTTC. This translates into CASSRAEFNILTF.

The rearrangement links TRBV3-1 (or the pseudogene TRBV3-2) to TRBJ1-6, with 8 bases aligning to TRBD1. There are 15 residues in the CDR3. Trimming at V came to 3 bases and at J to 9 bases, leaving 7 bases not matched to a gene. Per germline, CDR1 LGHDT and CDR2 YNNKEL (reference sequence). The CDR3 region is CASSHGQGWISPLHF. CDR3 DNA: TGTGCCAGCAGCCATGGACAGGGTTGGATTTCACCCCTCCACTTT.

The chain joins TRBV3-1 (or the pseudogene TRBV3-2) to TRBJ2-5; D remains ambiguous. Trimming pared 4 bases from V and 4 bases from J, leaving 7 bases between. Germline V gives CDR1 LGHDT, CDR2 YNNKEL (reference sequence). The CDR3 covers 12 residues. Here the CDR3 reads CASSPLSETQYF. The CDR3 DNA reads TGTGCCAGCAGCCCGCTTTCAGAGACCCAGTACTTC.

The chain combines TRBV7-8 with TRBJ2-1; a weak D match, TRBD2 (7 bases). Germline V gene lookup returns CDR1 SGHVS and CDR2 FQNEAQ. The V end was cut by 3 bases, the J end by 6 bases, with 15 bases between. The CDR3 is made up of 15 amino acids. CDR3 DNA sequence: TGTGCCAGCAGCTTTGACGGGGGGCCGGGCAATGAGCAGTTCTTC. This encodes CASSFDGGPGNEQFF.

This chain uses TRBV7-3 with TRBJ2-1; a weak D match, TRBD1 (6 bases). Per germline, CDR1 SGHTA and CDR2 FQGTGA. V was shortened by 1 base and J by 4 bases, with 11 bases between the two germline ends. The CDR3 has 15 amino acids. Here the CDR3 reads CASSLRPGEYNEQFF. DNA of the CDR3: TGTGCCAGCAGCTTAAGGCCAGGGGAATACAATGAGCAGTTCTTC.